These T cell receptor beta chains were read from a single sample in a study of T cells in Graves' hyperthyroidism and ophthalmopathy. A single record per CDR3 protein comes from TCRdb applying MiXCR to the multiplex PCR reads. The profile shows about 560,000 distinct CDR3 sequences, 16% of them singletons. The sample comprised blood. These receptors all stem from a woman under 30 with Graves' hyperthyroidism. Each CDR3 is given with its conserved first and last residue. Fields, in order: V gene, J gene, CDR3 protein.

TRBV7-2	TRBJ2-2	CASSKILETGELFF
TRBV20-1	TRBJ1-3	CSAQGANGNTIYF
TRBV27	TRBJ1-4	CASSYRQGGFEKLFF
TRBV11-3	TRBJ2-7	CASSSDRASGEQYF
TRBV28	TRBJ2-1	CASRGTSGRSEQFF
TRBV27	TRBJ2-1	CASRSPGLAGTEQFF
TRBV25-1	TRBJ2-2	CASSERGGRSFGTGELFF
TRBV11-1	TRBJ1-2	CTSSHRGSGTGGAGYGYTF
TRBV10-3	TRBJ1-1	CATVDSMNTEAFF
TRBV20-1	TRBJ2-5	CSARAGAFTPQETQYF
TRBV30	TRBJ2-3	CAWRGSGRITDTQYF
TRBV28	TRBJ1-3	CASSLAEGRNTIYF
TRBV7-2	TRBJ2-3	CASSLVSGGEGADTQYF
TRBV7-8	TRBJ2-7	CASSLLAGQGSYEQYF